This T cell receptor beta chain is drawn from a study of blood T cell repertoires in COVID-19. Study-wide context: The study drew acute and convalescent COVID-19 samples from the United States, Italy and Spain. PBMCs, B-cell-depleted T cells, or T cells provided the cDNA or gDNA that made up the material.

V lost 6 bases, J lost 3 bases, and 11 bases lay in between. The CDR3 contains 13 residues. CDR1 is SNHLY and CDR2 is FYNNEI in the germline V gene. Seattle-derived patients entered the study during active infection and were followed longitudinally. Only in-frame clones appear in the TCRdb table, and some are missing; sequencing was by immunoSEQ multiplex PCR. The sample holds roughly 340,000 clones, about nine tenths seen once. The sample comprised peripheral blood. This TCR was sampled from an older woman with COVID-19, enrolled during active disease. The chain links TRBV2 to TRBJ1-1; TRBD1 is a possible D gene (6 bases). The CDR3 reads CASSTGLYTEAFF. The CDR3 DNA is TGTGCCAGCAGCACAGGGCTTTACACTGAAGCTTTCTTT.